This paragraph covers one TCR beta chain sequence. As yet, its antigen is unknown. Germline CDR1 KGHSH, CDR2 LQKENI. CDR3 length: 13 residues. V shed 9 bases and J 1 base; nucleotides not matched to a gene: 3. TCRdb keeps only in-frame clones here, not all; method: immunoSEQ multiplex PCR. The sample records about 49,000 clones, nearly 95% being singletons. The data originate from a study of cytomegalovirus exposure and HLA in healthy donors. Overall study findings and caveats: According to the study, roughly 160 TCR beta chains were cytomegalovirus-associated.

The specimen sequenced was PBMCs. The clonotype originates from a woman in her late teens or twenties in good health and CMV-seropositive. The chain is built from TRBV18 and TRBJ1-5; TRBD1 aligns across 7 bases. The CDR3 DNA follows: TGTGCCAGTAAGGACAGGAGCAATCAGCCCCAGCATTTT. Translated: CASKDRSNQPQHF.